This is a list of T cell receptor beta chains from one sample in a study of PD-L1 blockade in urothelial cancer. TCRdb's table, derived via immunoSEQ multiplex PCR, lists solely in-frame clones and lacks some. Counted here are tens of thousands of clones, approximately 88% occurring once; the ten biggest clones make up 1% to 1.5%. The material sequenced was PBMCs, taken around atezolizumab (anti-PD-L1) treatment. The source is a man aged 45 to 65 with urothelial cancer. The CDR3 runs from the conserved cysteine through the conserved F or W. A D gene is named only where the DNA matches it firmly. Clone sizes are given selectively: once, few, many, or a class where the clone is expanded.

>NA|TRBJ2-5|TRBV10-3|NA
CAIGGQKETQYF
TGTGCCATCGGGGGACAAAAAGAGACCCAGTACTTC
>TRBD2|TRBJ2-2|TRBV11-1|NA
CASSLARGMNTGELFF
TGTGCCAGCAGCTTAGCGCGGGGGATGAACACCGGGGAGCTGTTTTTT
>NA|TRBJ2-3|TRBV11-3|NA
CASSQSSGADTQYF
TGTGCCAGCAGTCAATCCTCAGGGGCAGATACGCAGTATTTT
>NA|TRBJ1-2|TRBV27|NA
CASSLAGDGYTF
TGTGCCAGCAGTTTGGCGGGAGATGGCTACACCTTC
>TRBD2|TRBJ2-1|TRBV5-1|NA
CASSEGTRGYEQFF
TGCGCCAGCAGCGAGGGGACTAGAGGCTATGAGCAGTTCTTC
>NA|TRBJ2-1|TRBV5-1|NA
CASSVSAYNEQFF
TGCGCCAGCAGCGTTAGTGCCTACAATGAGCAGTTCTTC
>TRBD1|TRBJ2-7|TRBV11-2|NA
CASSLDPGGYEQYF
TGTGCCAGCAGCTTAGATCCAGGGGGCTACGAGCAGTACTTC
>NA|TRBJ1-1|TRBV5-1|NA
CASSLPEGARTEAFF
TGCGCCAGCAGCTTGCCAGAAGGGGCACGGACTGAAGCTTTCTTT
>NA|TRBJ2-7|TRBV7-8|NA
CASSLGDGGPYEQYF
TGTGCCAGCAGCTTAGGAGACGGGGGGCCCTACGAGCAGTACTTC
>NA|TRBJ2-5|TRBV9|NA
CASSVGGEETQYF
TGTGCCAGCAGCGTCGGGGGTGAGGAGACCCAGTACTTC
>NA|TRBJ1-5|TRBV28|NA
CASSLSAQITPQHF
TGTGCCAGCAGCCTATCCGCCCAAATCACGCCCCAGCATTTT
>NA|TRBJ1-6|TRBV6-4|NA
CASRADISYNSPLHF
TGTGCCAGCAGGGCGGACATCTCCTATAATTCACCCCTCCACTTT
>NA|TRBJ2-4|TRBV5-1|NA
CASSLDRGAKNIQYF
TGCGCCAGCAGCTTAGACCGGGGAGCCAAAAACATTCAGTACTTC
>TRBD2|TRBJ2-7|TRBV27|NA
CASRGGAGGAYEQYF
TGTGCCAGCAGGGGCGGGGCGGGAGGTGCCTACGAGCAGTACTTC
>NA|TRBJ1-3|TRBV18|NA
CASSPEITYSGNTIYF
TGTGCCAGCTCACCAGAGATAACCTACTCTGGAAACACCATATATTTT
>NA|TRBJ2-3|TRBV5-8|once
CASSWANTDTQYF
TGTGCCAGCAGCTGGGCTAACACAGATACGCAGTATTTT
>TRBD2|TRBJ2-2|TRBV2|NA
CASSEERGGIGELFF
TGTGCCAGCAGTGAAGAGCGGGGGGGGATCGGGGAGCTGTTTTTT
>NA|TRBJ2-1|TRBV12-5|once
CASGLARGNEQFF
TGTGCTAGTGGTTTGGCCCGGGGGAATGAGCAGTTCTTC
>NA|TRBJ2-2|TRBV9|NA
CASRVSESNTGELFF
TGTGCCAGCAGGGTATCGGAGAGCAACACCGGGGAGCTGTTTTTT
>TRBD1|TRBJ1-2|TRBV9|NA
CASSVGGGQGVHGYTF
TGTGCCAGCAGCGTTGGGGGCGGGCAGGGGGTTCATGGCTACACCTTC
>TRBD1|TRBJ1-1|TRBV2|NA
CASSQEGAGNTEAFF
TGTGCCAGCAGTCAGGAGGGGGCGGGGAACACTGAAGCTTTCTTT
>TRBD2|TRBJ2-3|TRBV11-2|NA
CASSPRAASGRDRPDTQYF
TGTGCCAGCAGCCCACGTGCGGCTAGCGGGAGGGACAGACCAGATACGCAGTATTTT
>NA|TRBJ2-1|TRBV9|NA
CASSPSQAGNEQFF
TGTGCCAGCAGCCCCTCCCAAGCGGGTAATGAGCAGTTCTTC
>NA|TRBJ2-1|TRBV9|NA
CASSAVNRDTQFF
TGTGCCAGCAGCGCGGTAAACCGGGACACGCAGTTCTTC
>TRBD2|TRBJ2-7|TRBV30|once
CAWDARGGISYEQYF
TGTGCCTGGGACGCCCGGGGGGGGATCTCCTACGAGCAGTACTTC
>TRBD2|TRBJ2-3|TRBV7-9|few
CASSALAGGRTDTQYF
TGTGCCAGCAGCGCACTAGCGGGGGGACGCACAGATACGCAGTATTTT
>NA|TRBJ2-5|TRBV5-6|NA
CASSWAQGKETQYF
TGTGCCAGCAGCTGGGCTCAGGGAAAAGAGACCCAGTACTTC
>NA|TRBJ2-7|TRBV6-1|NA
CASIEKGVRYEQYF
TGTGCCAGCATAGAAAAGGGGGTACGATACGAGCAGTACTTC
>NA|TRBJ2-7|TRBV2|once
CASRRNREKNYEQYF
TGTGCCAGCAGGAGGAACAGGGAGAAGAACTACGAGCAGTACTTC
>NA|TRBJ2-7|TRBV11-2|NA
CASSYTRGTPNEQYF
TGTGCCAGCAGCTATACTCGGGGAACCCCAAACGAGCAGTACTTC
>TRBD2|TRBJ2-1|TRBV6-5|few
CASTKGAGGYNEQFF
TGTGCCAGCACCAAGGGAGCGGGAGGCTACAATGAGCAGTTCTTC
>NA|TRBJ1-1|TRBV19|NA
CASRNNRVTLNTEAFF
TGTGCCAGTAGAAATAACAGGGTAACCCTGAACACTGAAGCTTTCTTT
>NA|TRBJ1-2|TRBV7-3|NA
CASSTRGGYTF
TGTGCCAGCAGCACCAGGGGAGGCTACACCTTC
>NA|TRBJ2-3|TRBV19|NA
CASRPGVTDTQYF
TGTGCCAGTCGTCCAGGGGTCACAGATACGCAGTATTTT
>NA|TRBJ2-3|TRBV10-2|NA
CATKAGRTDTQYF
TGCGCCACCAAAGCGGGTCGCACAGATACGCAGTATTTT
>NA|TRBJ1-4|TRBV28|NA
CASTPSAGWVEKLFF
TGTGCCAGCACCCCCTCGGCAGGGTGGGTTGAAAAACTGTTTTTT
>TRBD2|TRBJ2-2|TRBV18|few
CASSPLAGVSTGELFF
TGTGCCAGCTCACCACTAGCGGGAGTGTCCACCGGGGAGCTGTTTTTT
>NA|TRBJ1-1|TRBV7-9|NA
CASSLRGPAFF
TGTGCCAGCAGCTTACGAGGGCCGGCTTTCTTT
>TRBD1|TRBJ1-6|TRBV27|NA
CASSSGTGASSYNSPLHF
TGTGCCAGCAGTTCAGGGACAGGGGCGAGCTCCTATAATTCACCCCTCCACTTT
>NA|TRBJ1-1|TRBV18|once
CASSPLTGIEAFF
TGTGCCAGCTCACCACTTACAGGGATTGAAGCTTTCTTT
>TRBD2|TRBJ2-5|TRBV11-2|NA
CASSLDGLAGSPTQYF
TGTGCCAGCAGCTTAGATGGGCTAGCGGGCAGTCCGACCCAGTACTTC
>NA|TRBJ2-2|TRBV7-9|NA
CASSSQGTVNTGELFF
TGTGCCAGCAGCTCCCAGGGGACGGTGAACACCGGGGAGCTGTTTTTT
>NA|TRBJ2-5|TRBV4-2|NA
CASSQEGRVGGPEETQYF
TGTGCCAGCAGCCAAGAGGGCAGGGTCGGGGGACCTGAAGAGACCCAGTACTTC
>NA|TRBJ2-7|TRBV11-2|NA
CASSSRSLVSEQYF
TGTGCCAGCAGCTCCCGGTCCCTGGTTAGCGAGCAGTACTTC
>NA|TRBJ2-7|TRBV10-3|NA
CAISESGGNGEQYF
TGTGCCATCAGTGAGTCCGGCGGGAATGGGGAGCAGTACTTC
>TRBD1|TRBJ1-1|TRBV13|NA
CASSQRRDSSRAFF
TGTGCCAGCAGCCAACGCCGGGACAGTTCTCGAGCTTTCTTT
>NA|TRBJ2-1|TRBV5-6|NA
CASSSSGFPYNEQFF
TGTGCCAGCAGCTCTAGTGGTTTCCCCTACAATGAGCAGTTCTTC
>NA|TRBJ2-5|TRBV6-5|NA
CASSPRAAPWEQYF
TGTGCCAGCAGTCCCCGAGCGGCTCCCTGGGAGCAGTACTTC
>NA|TRBJ2-7|TRBV2|NA
CASTEHGYEQYF
TGTGCCAGCACTGAACACGGGTACGAGCAGTACTTC
>NA|TRBJ2-4|TRBV4-1|NA
CASSQEGAGVDIQYF
TGCGCCAGCAGCCAAGAAGGGGCTGGGGTGGACATTCAGTACTTC
>TRBD2|TRBJ2-3|TRBV6-7|NA
CASSYSIVGLGVSDTQYF
TGTGCCAGCAGTTACTCGATTGTGGGACTAGGAGTTTCAGATACGCAGTATTTT
>NA|TRBJ1-5|TRBV4-1|NA
CASSQDAGSYNQPQHF
TGCGCCAGCAGCCAAGACGCCGGGTCCTACAATCAGCCCCAGCATTTT
>TRBD1|TRBJ1-1|TRBV5-3|NA
CARSSGTVNTEAFF
TGTGCCAGAAGCTCCGGGACAGTGAACACTGAAGCTTTCTTT